These 29 T cell receptor beta chains came from one sample sequenced in a study of T cell responses to AZD1222 COVID-19 vaccine. This table comes from immunoSEQ multiplex PCR, and its TCRdb copy is limited to in-frame clones, with some not included. The sample records around 150,000 clones, 84% being singletons. This sample comprised peripheral blood, obtained on day 0 of AZD1222 vaccination. The source of these receptors is an adult in good health.

The J gene is TRBJ1-2, the V gene TRBV30; 7 bases match TRBD1. V lost 0 bases to trimming and J lost 10 bases; unmatched junction nucleotides: 8. CDR1 is GTSNPN and CDR2 is SVGIG in the germline V gene (reference sequence). The CDR3 totals 13 residues. In nucleotides, the CDR3 is TGTGCCTGGAGTGTAGACGAGGGGGCCGACTACACCTTC. Protein product: CAWSVDEGADYTF. The full variable domain, in which reference TRBV30 and TRBJ1-2 provide the parts outside the CDR3, is SQTIHQWPATLVQPVGSPLSLECTVEGTSNPNLYWYRQAAGRGLQLLFYSVGIGQISSEVPQNLSASRPQDRQFILSSKKLLLSDSGFYLCAWSVDEGADYTFGSGTRLTVV.

This clone was counted only a few times. The J gene is TRBJ1-5, the V gene TRBV2, with 7 nucleotides matching TRBD1. Trimming took 5 bases from V and 4 from J; bases not matched to a gene: 5. There are 14 residues in the CDR3. CDR1 is SNHLY, CDR2 FYNNEI, per germline. In DNA form, the CDR3 reads TGTGCCAGCAGTCTGCGACAGGGAAATCAGCCCCAGCATTTT. Translated: CASSLRQGNQPQHF.

A few counts support this clone. The rearrangement links TRBV11-2 to TRBJ2-2; D is tentatively TRBD1 or TRBD2 (6 bases each). Germline CDR1 and CDR2: SGHAT and FQNNGV. This CDR3 is built from 17 residues. Trimming pared 0 bases from V and 2 bases from J, leaving 13 bases between. The CDR3 bases are TGTGCCAGCAGCTTAGATTGGGGGCGGGGAAACACCGGGGAGCTGTTTTTT. It yields the protein CASSLDWGRGNTGELFF.

The rearrangement links TRBV3-1 (or the pseudogene TRBV3-2) to TRBJ1-1; D might be TRBD1 (6 bases). This CDR3 is built from 16 residues. Germline V gene lookup returns CDR1 LGHDT and CDR2 YNNKEL (reference sequence). The ends were cut back, 3 bases at V and 3 bases at J, with 17 bases in the middle. The CDR3 here is CASSHFRGARDTEAFF. The CDR3 DNA reads as TGTGCCAGCAGCCACTTTCGGGGGGCGCGGGACACTGAAGCTTTCTTT.

This chain joins TRBV10-3 and TRBJ1-6; 11 bases agree with TRBD1. The CDR3 is made up of 16 amino acids. Per the germline V gene, CDR1 is ENHRY and CDR2 is SYGVKD. The ends lost 6 bases at V and 0 bases at J; junction bases unmatched: 1. This chain's CDR3 is CAIRGTGGSYNSPLHF. As DNA, the CDR3 is TGTGCCATCAGGGGGACAGGGGGCTCCTATAATTCACCCCTCCACTTT.

This clone was seen a few times. The chain carries TRBV3-1 (or the pseudogene TRBV3-2) and TRBJ1-2; a weak D match, TRBD1 (5 bases). Germline assignment: CDR1 LGHDT and CDR2 YNNKEL (reference sequence). This CDR3 comprises 13 residues. Trimming shortened V by 3 bases and J by 6 bases, and 11 bases separated the two germline ends. The CDR3 DNA is TGTGCCAGCAGCCACTCGCCAGGGAATGGCTACACCTTC. Translation gives CASSHSPGNGYTF.

This sequence joins TRBV10-3 and TRBJ2-2; TRBD1 agrees at 7 bases. The junction had 1 base not matched to a gene; V was cut back by 6 bases and J by 0 bases. This CDR3 region has 14 residues. Looked up from germline, CDR1 is ENHRY and CDR2 is SYGVKD. The CDR3 nucleotides are TGTGCCATCAGGGGACAGACGAACACCGGGGAGCTGTTTTTT. It is translated as CAIRGQTNTGELFF.

Written as DNA, the CDR3 is TGTGCCAGCAGGCCGGGACCAAATAATGAAAAACTGTTTTTT. As protein: CASRPGPNNEKLFF. V gene TRBV6-4 combines with J gene TRBJ1-4; the D gene is possibly TRBD1 (5 bases). Per germline, CDR1 MRHNA and CDR2 SNTAGT. CDR3 length: 14 amino acids. V dropped 6 bases and J dropped 4 bases, with 12 bases sitting between them.

This clone has at least ten counts. Here the CDR3 reads CASSQSFGQAVYYEQYF. The CDR3 DNA reads as TGCGCCAGCAGCCAAAGCTTTGGACAGGCAGTATACTACGAGCAGTACTTC. This sequence joins TRBV4-1 and TRBJ2-7, with TRBD1 matching 7 bases. CDR1 MGHRA and CDR2 YSYEKL come from the germline V gene. This CDR3 comprises 17 residues. V shed 2 bases, J shed 3 bases, and the junction held 13 bases outside the gene matches.

This clone showed up just once. V usage is TRBV7-9 and J usage is TRBJ1-1; 8 positions agree with TRBD1. CDR3 length: 14 residues. The germline gives CDR1 SEHNR, CDR2 FQNEAQ (reference sequence). V lost 2 bases and J lost 4; bases outside the gene matches: 3. The CDR3 reads CASSLRQGFTEAFF. The CDR3 bases are TGTGCCAGCAGCTTACGACAGGGGTTCACTGAAGCTTTCTTT.

The rearrangement joins TRBV7-8 to TRBJ1-1, with unresolved D. V lost 1 base to trimming and J lost 1 base, with 16 bases between them. From germline, CDR1 is SGHVS and CDR2 FQNEAQ. The CDR3 sequence is 17 residues long. CDR3 bases: TGTGCCAGCAGCTTAGTATCATGGGGAAATAGGAACACTGAAGCTTTCTTT. Protein: CASSLVSWGNRNTEAFF. The full variable domain, in which reference TRBV7-8 and TRBJ1-1 provide the parts outside the CDR3, is GAGVSQSPRYKVAKRGQDVALRCDPISGHVSLFWYQQALGQGPEFLTYFQNEAQLDKSGLPSDRFFAERPEGSVSTLKIQRTQQEDSAVYLCASSLVSWGNRNTEAFFGQGTRLTVV.

This clone has only one observation. J is TRBJ2-3 and V is TRBV10-1; D unresolved. CDR1 is WNHNN, CDR2 SYGVQD, per germline (reference sequence). CDR3 size: 13 residues. V dropped 4 bases and J dropped 1 base, with 6 bases sitting between them. DNA for the CDR3: TGCGCCAGCAGTGCGACCGGCACAGATACGCAGTATTTT. Translating it yields CASSATGTDTQYF.

This chain links TRBV5-3 with TRBJ1-1; 8 nucleotides match TRBD1. TRBV5-3 is an ORF for which the function is uncertain. This CDR3 comprises 15 residues. V lost 3 bases and J lost 1; bases outside the gene matches: 5. The DNA for the CDR3 is TGTGCCAGAAGCTGCAGGGACAGGCAGAACACTGAAGCTTTCTTT. The encoded protein is CARSCRDRQNTEAFF.

The rearrangement links TRBV30 to TRBJ1-4; D uncertain. V lost 0 bases and J lost 8, with 16 bases in between. CDR1 and CDR2 from the germline V gene are GTSNPN and SVGIG (reference sequence). CDR3 size: 15 residues. This CDR3 reads CAWSVSDSRREKLFF. CDR3 bases: TGTGCCTGGAGTGTTTCTGACTCGCGGCGGGAAAAACTGTTTTTT.

The CDR3 nucleotides read TGTGCCAGCAGCTTTTACCAGGGAGAAGCTTTCTTT. This codes for CASSFYQGEAFF. The gene calls are TRBV13 and TRBJ1-1; D is possibly TRBD1 (5 bases). V was cut by 3 bases and J by 8 bases, with 10 bases left in between. CDR3 length: 12 residues. In germline, CDR1 is PRHDT, CDR2 FYEKMQ (reference sequence).

The gene calls are TRBV11-3 and TRBJ1-1; D unclear. There are 13 residues in the CDR3. The germline V gene has CDR1 SGHNT and CDR2 YENEEA. Trimming took 0 bases from V and 5 from J, leaving 7 bases between them. CDR3 nucleotide sequence: TGTGCCAGCAGCTTAGATCTAAAAACTGAAGCTTTCTTT. This sequence encodes CASSLDLKTEAFF.

DNA of the CDR3: TGTGCCAGCAGCCCATGGGGGACTAGCGGGGGCGATGAGCAGTTCTTC. Its translation: CASSPWGTSGGDEQFF. J is TRBJ2-1 and V is TRBV7-2; 14 bases are a match to TRBD2. The germline CDR1 and CDR2 sequences are SGHTA and FQGNSA. V was pared by 5 bases and J by 8 bases, with 8 bases of the junction left unmatched. The CDR3 is 16 residues long.

The chain employs TRBV4-1 and TRBJ2-1; TRBD1 or TRBD2 may be the D gene (6 bases each). The V end lost 4 bases, the J end lost 7 bases, and 20 bases lay between the germline ends. Germline V CDR1 and CDR2: MGHRA, YSYEKL. This CDR3 has 16 amino acids. The CDR3 DNA is TGCGCCAGCAGCCCCCCGGGGGCATTGTCGGATAATGAGCAGTTCTTC. Translated: CASSPPGALSDNEQFF.

The V call is TRBV5-1, the J call TRBJ1-6; a possible D gene is TRBD1 (6 bases). Germline V lookup: CDR1 SGHRS, CDR2 YFSETQ. The CDR3 consists of 18 residues. Between the trimmed V and J ends, which lost 5 bases and 0 bases, there was a span of 18 bases. Here the CDR3 DNA reads TGCGCCAGCAGTTCTCGGGACAATATCGTCTCCTATAATTCACCCCTCCACTTT. This sequence encodes CASSSRDNIVSYNSPLHF.

The chain recombines TRBV28 with TRBJ1-5; D not resolved. This CDR3 spans 13 amino acids. V lost 8 bases and J 4 bases, leaving 12 bases between the germline ends. The germline CDR1 and CDR2 sequences are MDHEN and SYDVKM. In nucleotides, the CDR3 is TGTGCCAGCTTTCATATAAGGAATCAGCCCCAGCATTTT. Residues: CASFHIRNQPQHF. Looking up the rest from reference TRBV28 and TRBJ1-5 gives the full variable domain: DVKVTQSSRYLVKRTGEKVFLECVQDMDHENMFWYRQDPGLGLRLIYFSYDVKMKEKGDIPEGYSVSREKKERFSLILESASTNQTSMYLCASFHIRNQPQHFGDGTRLSIL.

V usage is TRBV28 and J usage is TRBJ1-5; 8 bases align to TRBD1. Germline-derived CDR1 and CDR2 are MDHEN and SYDVKM. V shed 5 bases and J 4 bases; nucleotides not matched to a gene: 4. CDR3 length: 14 residues. The CDR3 DNA follows: TGTGCCAGCAGTCAAAGACAGGGGAATCAGCCCCAGCATTTT. Protein sequence: CASSQRQGNQPQHF.

The V call is TRBV5-1, the J call TRBJ2-7; TRBD2 matches 7 bases. This CDR3 has 16 amino acids. From germline, CDR1 is SGHRS and CDR2 YFSETQ. Germline trimming cut 4 bases from V and 2 bases from J; bases unmatched to any gene: 12. The CDR3 region is CASSPGNRGETYEQYF. The DNA of the CDR3 is TGCGCCAGCAGCCCGGGAAACCGGGGGGAAACCTACGAGCAGTACTTC.

The gene calls are TRBV28 and TRBJ2-1, with unresolved D. The CDR3 has 14 amino acids. CDR1 and CDR2 from the germline V gene are MDHEN and SYDVKM. The V end lost 6 bases, the J end lost 6 bases, and 15 bases lay between the germline ends. The CDR3 DNA sequence: TGTGCCAGCAGGCCGGGTCCACCCGTCAATGAGCAGTTCTTC. As protein: CASRPGPPVNEQFF.

The chain employs TRBV7-3 and TRBJ2-1; TRBD1 agrees at 8 bases. The trim removed 0 bases at V and 7 bases at J, leaving 5 bases unmatched. This CDR3 is 15 amino acids long. Germline CDR1 reads SGHTA; CDR2 reads FQGTGA. This chain's CDR3 is CASSLTGTGRNEQFF. DNA for the CDR3: TGTGCCAGCAGCTTAACCGGGACAGGTCGAAATGAGCAGTTCTTC.

The chain couples TRBV10-3 to TRBJ1-4; TRBD1 is a possible D gene (6 bases). Germline-derived CDR1 and CDR2 are ENHRY and SYGVKD. V was shortened by 10 bases and J by 8 bases, with 23 bases between the two germline ends. The CDR3 loop spans 15 amino acids. Written as DNA, the CDR3 is TGTGCCAGCGGCCGAGGGGGGGGCTCCGGGGAAAAACTGTTTTTT. Its translation is CASGRGGGSGEKLFF.

The V and J genes are TRBV5-1 and TRBJ2-3, with 7 bases aligning to TRBD2. CDR3 length: 16 residues. Germline lookup yields CDR1 SGHRS and CDR2 YFSETQ. The junction had 9 bases not matched to a gene; V was cut back by 5 bases and J by 0 bases. CDR3 sequence reads: CASRLQGGPSTDTQYF. CDR3 sequence (DNA): TGCGCCAGCAGACTTCAGGGAGGGCCTAGCACAGATACGCAGTATTTT. Full variable domain (rest looked up from reference TRBV5-1 and TRBJ2-3): KAGVTQTPRYLIKTRGQQVTLSCSPISGHRSVSWYQQTPGQGLQFLFEYFSETQRNKGNFPGRFSGRQFSNSRSEMNVSTLELGDSALYLCASRLQGGPSTDTQYFGPGTRLTVL.

The chain links TRBV30 to TRBJ2-3; possible D gene TRBD2, 5 bases. Germline V gene lookup returns CDR1 GTSNPN and CDR2 SVGIG (reference sequence). The CDR3 has 13 residues. V shed 0 bases and J shed 4 bases, with 8 bases lying between them. The CDR3: CAWSVRGPDTQYF. The CDR3 nucleotides are TGTGCCTGGAGTGTTCGAGGGCCAGATACGCAGTATTTT.

This clone was observed a few times. The chain couples TRBV6-1 to TRBJ1-4; no clear D gene. The CDR3 has 14 amino acids. The germline V gene has CDR1 MNHNS and CDR2 SASEGT. The germline V and J ends were trimmed by 0 bases and 6 bases, with 8 bases remaining between them. This chain's CDR3 is CASSEAVTDEKLFF. CDR3 in DNA: TGTGCCAGCAGTGAAGCGGTTACAGATGAAAAACTGTTTTTT.

The J gene is TRBJ2-3, the V gene TRBV11-2; D possibly corresponds to TRBD1 (6 bases). Trimming removed 1 base from V and 3 bases from J, with 11 bases in between. The germline gives CDR1 SGHAT, CDR2 FQNNGV. The CDR3 is made up of 15 amino acids. CDR3: CASSLADSSTDTQYF. The DNA for the CDR3 is TGTGCCAGCAGCTTAGCGGACAGCTCAACAGATACGCAGTATTTT.